A single sample gave rise to the 8 T cell receptor beta chains below, sequenced in a study of beta chain features in type 1 diabetes. Reverse transcribing all isolated RNA meant expressed TCRB transcripts were sequenced. Profiled with immunoSEQ multiplex PCR; TCRdb holds only in-frame clones, not every one. This sample has some 410,000 clones; about 10% occur once, and the top ten carry about 0.045%. The source material was naive CD4+ T cells from blood. These receptors originate from a woman aged 18-29 years in good health.

The genes are TRBV7-2 and TRBJ1-6, with D tentatively TRBD1 (5 bases). Germline V lookup: CDR1 SGHTA, CDR2 FQGNSA. The CDR3 is 12 amino acids. V lost 5 bases, J lost 9 bases, and 8 bases lay in between. Here the CDR3 reads CASSVRGSPLHF. The CDR3 nucleotides read TGTGCCAGCAGCGTAAGGGGTTCACCCCTCCACTTT. The whole variable domain, filled in from reference TRBV7-2 and TRBJ1-6, reads GAGVSQSPSNKVTEKGKDVELRCDPISGHTALYWYRQSLGQGLEFLIYFQGNSAPDKSGLPSDRFSAERTGGSVSTLTIQRTQQEDSAVYLCASSVRGSPLHFGNGTRLTVT.

This chain connects TRBV12-2 to TRBJ2-1. TRBV12-2 is labeled a pseudogene. This CDR3 is built from 16 residues. This chain's CDR3 is CASRLTGKSSYNEQFF. In DNA form, the CDR3 reads TGTGCAAGTCGCTTAACCGGCAAAAGCTCCTACAATGAGCAGTTCTTC.

The chain's CDR3 is CASSQDHVGGSGETQYF. Written as DNA, the CDR3 is TGCGCCAGCAGCCAAGATCATGTTGGCGGGAGTGGGGAGACCCAGTACTTC. The V gene is TRBV4-3, the J gene TRBJ2-5; 7 positions match TRBD2. CDR3 length: 17 residues. J lost 5 bases, V lost 0 bases, and 12 bases had no gene match. The germline V gene encodes CDR1 LGHNA and CDR2 YSLEER.

This clone has only a few counts. V and J are TRBV4-1 and TRBJ2-1, with 13 bases identical to TRBD2. Germline CDR1 reads MGHRA; CDR2 reads YSYEKL. The junction had 2 bases not matched to a gene; V was cut back by 4 bases and J by 5 bases. The CDR3 totals 15 residues. Written as DNA, the CDR3 is TGCGCCAGCAGCCGAGGACTAGCGGGGGACAATGAGCAGTTCTTC. Protein sequence: CASSRGLAGDNEQFF.

The CDR3 loop is CASSPNRVASYEQYF. The CDR3 DNA follows: TGTGCCAGCTCACCAAACAGGGTTGCTTCCTACGAGCAGTACTTC. J is TRBJ2-7 and V is TRBV18, with D maybe TRBD1 (6 bases). The CDR3 contains 15 residues. The V gene lost 2 bases and the J gene lost 1 base, with 12 bases spanning the gap. From germline, CDR1 is KGHSH and CDR2 LQKENI.

This clone showed up just a few times. The CDR3 spells CAWSVGQTTEAFF. Written as DNA, the CDR3 is TGTGCCTGGAGTGTAGGGCAGACAACTGAAGCTTTCTTT. V and J are TRBV30 and TRBJ1-1; no clear D gene. The CDR3 is made up of 13 amino acids. Trimming stripped 0 bases from V and 5 bases from J, with 10 bases between. Per germline, CDR1 GTSNPN and CDR2 SVGIG (reference sequence).

The table lists this clone with a few counts. The chain is built from TRBV30 and TRBJ1-6; D might be TRBD1 (5 bases). The germline gives CDR1 GTSNPN, CDR2 SVGIG (reference sequence). CDR3 length: 14 residues. V was cut by 0 bases and J by 6 bases, with 9 bases left in between. CDR3 sequence: CAWSVRQINSPLHF. In nucleotides, the CDR3 is TGTGCCTGGAGTGTACGACAGATTAATTCACCCCTCCACTTT.

The V gene is TRBV11-2, the J gene TRBJ2-1; 10 positions match TRBD2. The V and J ends lost 5 bases and 4 bases, in that order; junction bases with no gene match: 8. Germline V lookup: CDR1 SGHAT, CDR2 FQNNGV. The CDR3 runs to 16 residues. CDR3 sequence: CASSLSLAGPYNEQFF. CDR3 DNA: TGTGCCAGCAGCCTCTCACTAGCGGGGCCATACAATGAGCAGTTCTTC.